The clone carrying this T cell receptor (beta chain) appeared many times. Its antigen remains unknown. A read error may produce the germline difference seen at one junction end. Carried by the TCR beta cDNA libraries were unique molecular identifiers. Hundreds of thousands of cDNA molecules came from roughly 0.93 to 9.6 million T cells. A single record per CDR3 protein comes from TCRdb applying MiXCR to the PCR reads. This table holds roughly 620,000 distinct CDR3 sequences, about 44% found once. This sample was taken from a study of post-analysis software for immune sequencing data. Study context: In terms of disease course, relapsing-remitting, secondary progressive and progressive-relapsing multiple sclerosis were included.

General study points: About 5 TRBV segments occurring more often in patients than controls included TRBV5-6, TRBV5-1 and TRBV20-1. With F measure, samples from one preparation batch clustered together strongly. Normalized Chao1 diversity in multiple sclerosis patients fell significantly below that of controls.

The CDR3 totals 15 residues. This sequence was found in a girl under 18 with multiple sclerosis. The V and J genes are TRBV12-3 or TRBV12-4 and TRBJ2-7, with 8 bases fitting TRBD2. The sequenced sample was blood. The DNA for the CDR3 is TGTGCCAGCAGTATAGCGGGACTGAACGGCAACGAGCAGTACTTC. The encoded protein is CASSIAGLNGNEQYF.